These 14 T cell receptor beta chains came from one sample sequenced in a study of Graves' ophthalmopathy and Graves' hyperthyroidism. Amplified TCR beta CDR3 regions were obtained using RNA transcripts as template. HTBI primers were used in a first-round RT-PCR, which preceded a second-round multiplex PCR. Each CDR3 protein is one row after TCRdb ran MiXCR on the multiplex PCR reads. The table has around 400,000 distinct CDR3 sequences, around 16% seen once; the top ten hold approximately 1.4%. The sequencing input was peripheral blood. The receptors shown here come from a woman between 18 and 29 years old with Graves' ophthalmopathy.

This clonotype was picked up many times. The chain recombines TRBV10-3 with TRBJ1-1, with TRBD1 matching over 8 bases. The junction had 5 bases not matched to a gene; V was cut back by 5 bases and J by 6 bases. CDR1 and CDR2 (germline): ENHRY, SYGVKD. This CDR3 is built from 13 residues. This chain's CDR3 is CAISPDRASEAFF. For the CDR3, the DNA is TGTGCCATCAGTCCGGACAGGGCCTCTGAAGCTTTCTTT.

The rearrangement joins TRBV7-2 to TRBJ2-3; a weak D match, TRBD2 (6 bases). V was pared by 6 bases and J by 3 bases, with 19 bases between. Germline assignment: CDR1 SGHTA and CDR2 FQGNSA. This CDR3 is 16 amino acids long. The CDR3 loop reads CASSYRRVGSTDTQYF. The CDR3, as DNA: TGTGCCAGCAGTTACCGGAGGGTTGGTAGTACAGATACGCAGTATTTT.

This clonotype was found a few times. Here the CDR3 reads CASTPAWGLGTEAFF. CDR3 in DNA: TGTGCCAGCACCCCAGCGTGGGGGTTGGGAACTGAAGCTTTCTTT. The V and J genes are TRBV28 and TRBJ1-1; weak D call: TRBD1 (5 bases). Germline CDR1 MDHEN, CDR2 SYDVKM. V was cut by 7 bases and J by 5 bases, with 20 bases left in between. This CDR3 comprises 15 residues.

The chain uses TRBV13 and TRBJ2-5; 8 nucleotides agree with TRBD1. After removal of 3 bases from V and 4 bases from J, the junction contained 7 bases not matched to a gene. Germline values: CDR1 PRHDT, CDR2 FYEKMQ (reference sequence). The CDR3 has 15 residues. DNA for the CDR3: TGTGCCAGCAGCTTGGCAGGGGGCTCGGGAGAGACCCAGTACTTC. Translated: CASSLAGGSGETQYF.

This clonotype was detected ten times or more. V and J are TRBV11-1 and TRBJ1-1; D is ambiguous. Looked up from germline, CDR1 is SGHAT and CDR2 is FQDESV (reference sequence). The germline V and J ends were trimmed by 2 bases and 6 bases, with 13 bases remaining between them. The CDR3 consists of 14 residues. CDR3 sequence reads: CASSLSRLSSEAFF. Written as DNA, the CDR3 is TGTGCCAGCAGCTTAAGTCGTCTATCCTCTGAAGCTTTCTTT.

This clonotype has a count of ten or more. The rearrangement links TRBV7-2 to TRBJ2-2; TRBD2 agrees at 11 bases. The CDR3 spans 15 residues. Looked up from germline, CDR1 is SGHTA and CDR2 is FQGNSA. J gave up 5 bases and V 4 bases, and 3 bases lay outside the gene matches. Written as DNA, the CDR3 is TGTGCCAGCAGCTCGCCTAGCGGGAGGACCGGGGAGCTGTTTTTT. It is translated as CASSSPSGRTGELFF.

This clonotype was recorded at least ten times. CDR3 amino acids: CSVEVGGNTIYF. The CDR3 DNA is TGCAGCGTTGAAGTCGGGGGAAACACCATATATTTT. The genes are TRBV29-1 and TRBJ1-3; the D is unclear. The CDR3 runs to 12 residues. V was trimmed by 1 base and J by 4 bases, leaving 5 bases between them. Looked up from germline, CDR1 is SQVTM and CDR2 is ANQGSEA.

In its sample, this clonotype was seen many times. The chain combines TRBV6-4 with TRBJ1-5; D remains ambiguous. The germline V gene encodes CDR1 MRHNA and CDR2 SNTAGT. CDR3 size: 17 residues. V lost 7 bases to trimming and J lost 5 bases, with 24 bases between them. The CDR3 DNA is TGTGCCAGCACCCTCCCCTGGGAGGGCCTTGAACATCAGCCCCAGCATTTT. Protein sequence: CASTLPWEGLEHQPQHF.

There are many counts of this clonotype. The chain links TRBV4-1 to TRBJ2-7, with D possibly matching TRBD2 (5 bases). This CDR3 region has 15 residues. The germline gives CDR1 MGHRA, CDR2 YSYEKL. Trimming shortened V by 1 base and J by 0 bases, and 10 bases separated the two germline ends. CDR3 coding DNA: TGCGCCAGCAGCCAAGGAGTAGGACTCTCCTACGAGCAGTACTTC. Amino acids: CASSQGVGLSYEQYF.

At least ten counts were recorded for this clonotype. The chain recombines TRBV20-1 with TRBJ2-7; maybe TRBD2 (6 bases). V was clipped by 5 bases and J by 5 bases, with 16 bases between them. Looked up from germline, CDR1 is DFQATT and CDR2 is SNEGSKA (reference sequence). The CDR3 covers 13 residues. The CDR3 here is CSAPFGGTHEQYF. The CDR3 DNA reads as TGCAGTGCTCCCTTCGGGGGTACCCACGAGCAGTACTTC.

This chain links TRBV27 with TRBJ2-4; D is perhaps TRBD1 or TRBD2 (5 bases each). Per germline, CDR1 MNHEY and CDR2 SMNVEV (reference sequence). The CDR3 extends over 17 amino acids. Trimming shortened V by 8 bases and J by 0 bases, and 20 bases separated the two germline ends. As DNA, the CDR3 is TGTGCCAGCGGAGGCAGGGCATCCTCCCGAGCCAAAAACATTCAGTACTTC. Its translation: CASGGRASSRAKNIQYF.

This clonotype was counted at least ten times. Relative to the germline gene, one junction end is altered; a read error may explain this. J is TRBJ1-1 and V is TRBV15; no clear D. The CDR3 runs to 12 residues. CDR1 LNHNV and CDR2 YYDKDF come from the germline V gene (reference sequence). CDR3 protein: CATSRDNTEAFF. In DNA, the CDR3 is TGTGCCACCAGCAGAGATAACACCGAAGCTTTCTTT.

The sample holds many counts of this clonotype. Here the CDR3 reads CSATGRGMTFF. Written as DNA, the CDR3 is TGCAGTGCAACGGGACGCGGAATGACTTTCTTT. This rearrangement joins TRBV20-1 to TRBJ1-1, with D perhaps matching TRBD1 (5 bases). V was pared by 6 bases and J by 12 bases, with 17 bases between. In germline, CDR1 is DFQATT, CDR2 SNEGSKA (reference sequence). The CDR3 has 11 amino acids.

This clonotype was picked up many times. The V and J genes are TRBV28 and TRBJ2-7, with TRBD1 matching over 7 bases. The CDR3 is made up of 12 amino acids. From germline, CDR1 is MDHEN and CDR2 SYDVKM. The V and J ends lost 6 bases and 6 bases, in that order; junction bases with no gene match: 5. The CDR3 nucleotides are TGTGCCAGCAGACCTGACAGGGTCGAGCAGTACTTC. Its translation is CASRPDRVEQYF.